This is a list of T cell receptor beta chains from one sample in a study of control samples from healthy donors and cancer patients. Measured with immunoSEQ multiplex PCR; TCRdb has only the in-frame clones, and not every one. The sample includes about 120,000 clones, about 91% of them seen just once. Sequencing was done on a sample of blood. These receptors came from a man between 40 and 49 years old in good health. Each CDR3 is given with its conserved first and last residue. The order of the fields is CDR3 DNA, CDR3 protein, V gene, clone size, D gene, J gene. The D gene is left open where the match is weak. Some rows have no size entry. The others give once, few or many, or a class for an expanded clone.

TGTGCCAGCAGCCAGAGGGGAGTTAACACCGGGGAGCTGTTTTTT	CASSQRGVNTGELFF	TRBV3-1/TRBV3-2	.	.	TRBJ2-2
TGTGCCAGCAGCTTAGCGGCCTCTAGCACAGATACGCAGTATTTT	CASSLAASSTDTQYF	TRBV7-3	.	.	TRBJ2-3
TGCGCCAGCTCCTCCGGACAGGGTGGATATCCCACTGAAGCTTTCTTT	CASSSGQGGYPTEAFF	TRBV10-1	.	TRBD1	TRBJ1-1
TGTGCCAGCTCACCTGGACTAGCGGGGACAGATACGCAGTATTTT	CASSPGLAGTDTQYF	TRBV18	.	TRBD2	TRBJ2-3
TGTGCCAGCAGCCGAGCCGGGACGGATTATAACTATGGCTACACCTTC	CASSRAGTDYNYGYTF	TRBV11-2	.	.	TRBJ1-2
TGTGCCAGCAGCGGGGTCCAGGGGGCATCCTACGAGCAGTACTTC	CASSGVQGASYEQYF	TRBV5-5	.	TRBD1	TRBJ2-7
TGTGCCAGCAAAACTAGCGGGGGCCAAGAGACCCAGTACTTC	CASKTSGGQETQYF	TRBV6-5	.	TRBD2	TRBJ2-5
TGTGCCAGCAGTGACACCGACAGGGGACATGAGCAGTTCTTC	CASSDTDRGHEQFF	TRBV6-4	.	TRBD1	TRBJ2-1
TGTGCCAGCAGGATTTACCAGGGCACCGGGGAGCTGTTTTTT	CASRIYQGTGELFF	TRBV2	.	.	TRBJ2-2
TGTGCCACCAGTGATTTAATAACAGGGGGCTACACCTTC	CATSDLITGGYTF	TRBV24-1	.	.	TRBJ1-2
TGTGCCAGCAGCCAAACAAACCGGGGGACTGAAGCTTTCTTT	CASSQTNRGTEAFF	TRBV6-5	few	.	TRBJ1-1
TGTGCCAGCTCACCCACGACCCAGAAAAGTCTAGGCTACACCTTC	CASSPTTQKSLGYTF	TRBV18	.	.	TRBJ1-2
TGCAGCGTTGCGGGACAGGGGATCCACGAGCAGTACTTC	CSVAGQGIHEQYF	TRBV29-1	.	TRBD1	TRBJ2-7
TGTGCCAGCAGCTTAGATTACGATGAGCAGTTCTTC	CASSLDYDEQFF	TRBV7-8	.	.	TRBJ2-1
TGTGCCATCTCCTCACCACTGGGACAGGGTGAATCTGGGGCCAACGTCCTGACTTTC	CAISSPLGQGESGANVLTF	TRBV24-1	.	TRBD1	TRBJ2-6
TGCGCCAGCAGTCCGAGGACCCTTGGGAGGGGGGATAACACAGATACGCAGTATTTT	CASSPRTLGRGDNTDTQYF	TRBV23-1	.	.	TRBJ2-3
TGTGCCAGCAGTTACTCAGGGGGCACTGAAGCTTTCTTT	CASSYSGGTEAFF	TRBV6-6	few	.	TRBJ1-1
TGTGCCAGCAGTCAACAGGGTTCCCCCGAGCAGTACTTC	CASSQQGSPEQYF	TRBV7-3	.	.	TRBJ2-7
TGTGCCAGCAGCCCACGGGGGGGCACCATAAATTCACCCCTCCACTTT	CASSPRGGTINSPLHF	TRBV9	.	.	TRBJ1-6
TGCAGCGTTTCCATGAGAGGGTTGAATGGCTACACCTTC	CSVSMRGLNGYTF	TRBV29-1	.	.	TRBJ1-2
TGTGCCAGCAGCTTAAAAGGCGGGGGGGCCTACGAGCAGTACTTC	CASSLKGGGAYEQYF	TRBV7-2	.	TRBD2	TRBJ2-7
TGTGCCAGCGACGATATCGGCAATGAGCAGTTCTTC	CASDDIGNEQFF	TRBV7-3	.	.	TRBJ2-1
TGTGCCAGCAGCGGACAGGAGAACACTGAAGCTTTCTTT	CASSGQENTEAFF	TRBV14	.	TRBD1	TRBJ1-1
TGTGCCAGCAGTACAGGCACCGGGGAGCTGTTTTTT	CASSTGTGELFF	TRBV6-5	.	.	TRBJ2-2
TGTGCCAGCAGCTTAAAGGCTAACACTGAAGCTTTCTTT	CASSLKANTEAFF	TRBV7-3	.	.	TRBJ1-1
TGTGCCTGGACCAGGGTACGTGGAAACACCATATATTTT	CAWTRVRGNTIYF	TRBV30	.	.	TRBJ1-3
TGTGCCACCAGTGACCCCAGGGGGGCTGGAAACACCATATATTTT	CATSDPRGAGNTIYF	TRBV24-1	.	TRBD1	TRBJ1-3
TGTGCCAGCAGCCTCGCCGAGGCTGAAGCTTTCTTT	CASSLAEAEAFF	TRBV7-9	few	.	TRBJ1-1
TGTGCCAGCAGCTTGTCAGTAGGGAACACTGAAGCTTTCTTT	CASSLSVGNTEAFF	TRBV7-6	.	.	TRBJ1-1
TGTGCCAGCAGCCCGCACGGAGGTTTGGATGGCTACACCTTC	CASSPHGGLDGYTF	TRBV7-9	few	.	TRBJ1-2
TGTGCCAGTAGTTGGGACAGGAGTTTCTATGGCTACACCTTC	CASSWDRSFYGYTF	TRBV19	.	TRBD1	TRBJ1-2
TGCGCCAGCAGCTCAACGATCGGGCACTATGGCTACACCTTC	CASSSTIGHYGYTF	TRBV5-1	.	.	TRBJ1-2
TGCGCCAGCAGCTTGAGAGGTCAGGACGATGGCTACACCTTC	CASSLRGQDDGYTF	TRBV5-1	.	.	TRBJ1-2
TGTGCCAGCAGTTTAAGGGGGAACACTGAAGCTTTCTTT	CASSLRGNTEAFF	TRBV12-3/TRBV12-4	few	.	TRBJ1-1
TGCGCCAGCAGCCAAAGTAGCGGGGGGGCCGGAGGCAATGAGCAGTTCTTC	CASSQSSGGAGGNEQFF	TRBV4-1	.	TRBD2	TRBJ2-1
TGTGCCAGCAGCTTGGACCCGGACAGGGCGCACTATGGCTACACCTTC	CASSLDPDRAHYGYTF	TRBV5-8	.	TRBD1	TRBJ1-2
TGTGCCAGCAGCAAAGAAAGGGAGACAGGGGATGAAAAACTGTTTTTT	CASSKERETGDEKLFF	TRBV21-1	once	.	TRBJ1-4
TGTGCCAGCTCGCTTCCAGGGTCGTTAGAGTTTAGCGAGCAGTACTTC	CASSLPGSLEFSEQYF	TRBV11-2	.	.	TRBJ2-7
TGTGCCAGCTCACTCTACGGGACAGAAAATCAGCCCCAGCATTTT	CASSLYGTENQPQHF	TRBV18	.	TRBD1	TRBJ1-5
TGCGCCAGCAGTGAGACGTCAGGGCAGCAGCAGTACTTC	CASSETSGQQQYF	TRBV10-1	.	.	TRBJ2-7
TGTGCCAGCTCACCACCGATAGGACAGTCGCGCATTCAGTACTTC	CASSPPIGQSRIQYF	TRBV18	.	.	TRBJ2-4
TGTGCCAGCAGCCCGGGACACAACTACGAGCAGTACTTC	CASSPGHNYEQYF	TRBV5-8	.	.	TRBJ2-7
TGTGCCAGCAGCTTAGATGGACGCCCACGGACTGAAGCTTTCTTT	CASSLDGRPRTEAFF	TRBV11-2	few	.	TRBJ1-1
TGTGCCAGCAGCCAAAACTCCTACAATGAGCAGTTCTTC	CASSQNSYNEQFF	TRBV4-2	.	.	TRBJ2-1
TGTGCCAGCAGCTTAGAGCAGGGATTGGTCAATGAGCAGTTCTTC	CASSLEQGLVNEQFF	TRBV11-3	.	.	TRBJ2-1
TGTGCCAGCAGTCGACAGGGTATAAGCGAAGCTTTCTTT	CASSRQGISEAFF	TRBV6-5	.	TRBD1	TRBJ1-1
TGTGCTAGTGGTTTGTTGCCAGCCTACGAGCAGTACTTC	CASGLLPAYEQYF	TRBV12-5	.	.	TRBJ2-7
TGTGCCAGCAGCCCGACTACAGGGGGTACCTACGAGCAGTACTTC	CASSPTTGGTYEQYF	TRBV7-9	.	TRBD1	TRBJ2-7
TGTGCCAGCTCACCTAGGGACGGAACTTTATACGAGCAGTACTTC	CASSPRDGTLYEQYF	TRBV18	.	.	TRBJ2-7
TGTGCCAGCTCATCATCGACAGGGGGCTATGGCTACACCTTC	CASSSSTGGYGYTF	TRBV18	.	TRBD1	TRBJ1-2